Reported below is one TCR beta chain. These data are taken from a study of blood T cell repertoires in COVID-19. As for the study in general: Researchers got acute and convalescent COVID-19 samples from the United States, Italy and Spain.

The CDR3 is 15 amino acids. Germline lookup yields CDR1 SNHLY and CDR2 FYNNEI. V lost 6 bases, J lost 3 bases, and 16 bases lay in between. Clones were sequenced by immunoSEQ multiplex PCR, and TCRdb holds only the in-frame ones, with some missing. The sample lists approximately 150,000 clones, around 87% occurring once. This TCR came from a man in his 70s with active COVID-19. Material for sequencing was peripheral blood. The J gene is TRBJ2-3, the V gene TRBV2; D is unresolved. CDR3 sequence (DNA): TGTGCCAGCAGCGGTGACATCCTCCGAACAGATACGCAGTATTTT. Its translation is CASSGDILRTDTQYF.